This TCR beta chain was recorded in a study of shared clonotypes between healthy human individuals. Overall study results and limits: Generation probabilities were higher for clonotypes shared across all four sorted-subset donors than for unshared ones. Naive CD4 clonotypes were shared across several donors at roughly 5.5%.

CD8 cells classed as naive were CD45RO-negative and positively selected for CCR7, excluding terminally differentiated effector memory CD45RA+ cells. Each sample came from a Caucasian adult donor living in Nashville, Tennessee. Trimming left V 0 bases short and J 0 bases short, with 9 bases between. This CDR3 contains 15 residues. CDR1 is MGHRA, CDR2 YSYEKL, per germline. Clones were sequenced by immunoSEQ multiplex PCR, and TCRdb holds only the in-frame ones, with some missing. The table includes about 680,000 clones, about 92% detected once. With respect to this clone: As yet, its antigen is unknown. Distinct nucleotide sequences in the sample also encode this CDR3.

The chain is built from TRBV4-1 and TRBJ2-7, with D tentatively TRBD2 (6 bases). The sequencing input was naive CD8+ T cells sorted from blood. The clonotype was recovered from a man aged 25 to 40 in good health. CDR3 region: CASSQEGRSSYEQYF. In DNA form, the CDR3 reads TGCGCCAGCAGCCAAGAGGGGAGGAGCTCCTACGAGCAGTACTTC.